This T cell receptor beta chain was obtained from a study of vaccination effects on CD4 cells after COVID-19 (dated by TCRdb to the early 2020s). Turning to the overall study: The ViraFEST assay stimulated PBMC with viral peptide pools and then used TCR sequencing to identify antigen-specific CD4+ T cell clonotypes by expansion. Across the study, the median time from the second dose to post-vaccine sampling was 72 days (range 14 to 241). Each well held around 1.9 million PBMC cultured in IMDM containing 5% human AB serum, approximately 10 IU/ml IL-2 and gentamicin, along with about 10 ug/ml peptides. The study compared SARS-CoV-2 spike-specific CD4+ TCR repertoires before and after mRNA vaccination in COVID-19 convalescent patients and infection-naive vaccine recipients. A total of 10 COVID-19 convalescent patients and a handful of SARS-CoV-2-naive healthy vaccine recipients were included in the full study. Cultures from other donors in the study were sequenced with the Oncomine TCR Beta short-read assay on an Illumina iSeq 100.

On this clone: It has no known antigen specificity. No base quality values were provided; no much bigger clone lies one nucleotide off.

What the work shows at the level of the full study, not this receptor alone: Limitations of the study were the small number of convalescent patients and the absence of early post-infection timepoints. In healthy vaccine recipients, vaccine-induced clones were almost all SARS-CoV-2 mono-reactive, with only 1 of 255 being cross-reactive with common cold coronaviruses. Marked clonal contraction was observed in both infection-induced and vaccine-induced clones at late post-vaccination timepoints, consistent with waning T cell responses.

Inclusive of the bounding cysteine and phenylalanine, the CDR3 is 15 residues long. The sequence is cut down to CDR3 DNA, 45 bases in frame from base 1. Unmatched junction bases come to 9, with V trimmed by 4 bases and J by 5 bases. From the germline V gene, CDR1 is SGHRS and CDR2 is YFSETQ. The library came from the immunoSEQ multiplex PCR assay. DNA from the cultured and isolated CD4+ T cells underwent TCR beta CDR3 sequencing. In the authors' own workflow: Non-productive TCR sequences were discarded, and reads were trimmed to the CDR3 region, with only CDR3s of 7 or more amino acids retained. Antigen-specific clonotypes were identified with the MANAFEST web app by comparing expansion in peptide wells against reference cultures. Positive clones required FDR<0.05 expansion versus reference and all other wells, odds ratio above 5, and frequency above 0.1% in two replicate wells. A clonotype was defined as cross-reactive if the clonotype was significantly expanded both in SARS-CoV-2 spike wells and in at least one common cold coronavirus spike condition. Using the stringdist R package, CDR3 similarity was measured by Levenshtein distance, and unrooted trees were constructed with ape in R 3.6.1. Sourced from immuneACCESS, this table was stored by TCRdb with only in-frame sequences that have V and J called. A share of the clones is absent; for the studies checked, an unresolved V gene accounts for under half, and the remainder has no known explanation. That table supplies the V and J calls and clone size; D and trimming were determined from the DNA. This sample gives 50,000 to 70,000 clones in total; roughly 80% of them show up just once. The top ten constitute approximately 2.4% of the sample.

After less than 13 days of culture, CD4+ T cells were isolated with the EasySep CD4+ T cell isolation kit. Each participant got two doses of an mRNA SARS-CoV-2 vaccine, either BNT162b2 or mRNA-1273. None of the healthy vaccine recipients had a prior SARS-CoV-2 infection, which was confirmed by nucleocapsid antibody tests that came back negative both before and after vaccination. Half of the culture medium was replaced with fresh IL-2-containing medium on days 3 and 7. Unless noted otherwise, every peptide stimulation condition was grown in triplicate wells. Using Ficoll-Paque Plus gradient centrifugation, PBMC were separated from whole blood and then either used fresh or cryopreserved at -140C. The QIAamp micro DNA kit was used to extract genomic DNA from the cultured CD4+ T cells.

The receptor was derived from a human donor who received a COVID-19 vaccine. The source material was CD4+ T cells from PBMCs cultured without peptide, sampled after COVID-19 vaccination. The chain couples TRBV5-1 to TRBJ2-5, and TRBD1 matches 9 of the central bases. CDR3 sequence: CASSKQGAGVETQYF. DNA sequence: TGCGCCAGCAGCAAACAGGGGGCGGGGGTGGAGACCCAGTACTTC.